A single sample is the source of the 20 T cell receptor beta chains below, sequenced in a study of blood T cells in healthy people across ages. A J-beta primer mix and a sample-barcoded 5' primer were used in a second PCR of roughly 7 to 12 cycles. TCRdb re-derived calls from the 5' RACE reads in MiXCR, one entry per CDR3 protein. The sample yields about 2 million distinct CDR3 sequences, roughly 52% seen once. Sequencing was carried out using blood. These receptors were obtained from a middle-aged woman in good health.

The rearrangement uses TRBV4-1 and TRBJ2-5; the D is unclear. Judging by the DNA end, TRBJ2-1 fits better; the J call may be wrong. There are 14 residues in the CDR3. Germline CDR1 reads MGHRA; CDR2 reads YSYEKL. Here the CDR3 DNA reads TGCGCCAGCAGCCAAGATCTGTACCAAGAGACCCAGTTCTTC. This gives the protein CASSQDLYQETQFF.

The chain couples TRBV12-3 or TRBV12-4 to TRBJ2-5; D is possibly TRBD2 (5 bases). Trimming cost V 6 bases and J 4 bases, with 9 bases left between them. The length of the CDR3 is 12 residues. CDR3 region: CASSTSIETQYF. In DNA, the CDR3 is TGTGCCAGCAGCACTAGTATAGAGACCCAGTACTTC.

This chain connects TRBV24-1 to TRBJ2-4; D remains unclear. V shed 0 bases and J shed 13 bases, with 15 bases lying between them. The germline CDR1 and CDR2 sequences are KGHDR and SFDVKD. This CDR3 comprises 14 residues. The CDR3 nucleotides read TGTGCCACCAGTGATTTGGGGCGTAACAATGAGCAGTACTTC. This gives the protein CATSDLGRNNEQYF.

The rearrangement joins TRBV5-1 to TRBJ2-5; no reliable D call. Germline CDR1 SGHRS, CDR2 YFSETQ. The CDR3 covers 16 residues. The V end was cut by 1 base, the J end by 3 bases, with 16 bases between. The DNA for the CDR3 is TGCGCCAGCAGCTTGAGGTCGGCAGAGCCTGAAGAGACCCAGTACTTC. Encoded protein: CASSLRSAEPEETQYF.

The chain carries TRBV4-2 and TRBJ2-7; D gene unclear. The V gene's germline CDR1 is LGHNA and CDR2 YNFKEQ. CDR3 length: 14 amino acids. V lost 0 bases, J lost 0 bases, and 6 bases lay in between. This CDR3 reads CASSQERTSYEQYF. The DNA of the CDR3 is TGTGCCAGCAGCCAAGAAAGGACCTCCTACGAGCAGTACTTC.

The chain combines TRBV7-2 with TRBJ1-2, with a weak D call TRBD1 (6 bases). Trimming left V 2 bases short and J 7 bases short, with 17 bases between. The CDR3 is 15 amino acids. Germline assignment: CDR1 SGHTA and CDR2 FQGNSA. CDR3 DNA: TGTGCCAGCAGCTTACCCCCAGGGGTTGTTGGTGGCTACACCTTC. This gives the protein CASSLPPGVVGGYTF.

CDR3 DNA: TGCGCCAGCACCCTAGGAGGGTATACAGATACGCAGTATTTT. Residues: CASTLGGYTDTQYF. This chain links TRBV5-1 with TRBJ2-3, with D possibly matching TRBD2 (6 bases). Trimming stripped 6 bases from V and 3 bases from J, with 14 bases between. The CDR3 loop spans 14 amino acids. Per the germline V gene, CDR1 is SGHRS and CDR2 is YFSETQ.

For the CDR3, the DNA is TGTGCCAGCAGTGAAGCGCGGTGGGATACTGAAGCTTTCTTT. It translates to CASSEARWDTEAFF. The chain recombines TRBV2 with TRBJ1-1; D remains unclear. Germline CDR1 reads SNHLY; CDR2 reads FYNNEI. This CDR3 has 14 residues. V shed 0 bases and J shed 5 bases, with 10 bases lying between them.

The chain employs TRBV29-1 and TRBJ2-1, with D maybe TRBD1 (7 bases). In germline, CDR1 is SQVTM, CDR2 ANQGSEA. The V end lost 3 bases, the J end lost 12 bases, and 27 bases lay between the germline ends. This CDR3 is 16 amino acids long. The CDR3 is CSVDRGLRDSTTGQFF. CDR3 in DNA: TGCAGCGTTGATAGGGGGCTAAGGGACTCAACTACCGGGCAGTTCTTC.

The V call is TRBV7-2, the J call TRBJ1-5; 7 nucleotides match TRBD1. Trimming removed 3 bases from V and 5 bases from J; junction bases left unmatched: 10. Germline CDR1 and CDR2: SGHTA and FQGNSA. The CDR3 has 16 residues. As DNA, the CDR3 is TGTGCCAGCAGCTTCGGTGGGACAGATAGTTATCAGCCCCAGCATTTT. Amino acid sequence: CASSFGGTDSYQPQHF.

The gene calls are TRBV7-9 and TRBJ2-3; 8 bases map to TRBD2. This CDR3 comprises 16 residues. Per germline, CDR1 SEHNR and CDR2 FQNEAQ (reference sequence). J was trimmed by 6 bases and V by 5 bases; bases with no gene match: 13. The CDR3 DNA sequence: TGTGCCAGCAGCGCTACCGGGACTAGGCTAGTGGATACGCAGTATTTT. Translation: CASSATGTRLVDTQYF.

The CDR3 bases are TGTGCCAGTAGTACTGCGGGGGCCAACCAAGAGACCCAGTACTTC. Translated, it gives CASSTAGANQETQYF. This chain uses TRBV19 with TRBJ2-5; D is possibly TRBD2 (7 bases). Deletions cut 4 bases from V and 0 bases from J, with 12 bases between. Germline V CDR1 and CDR2: LNHDA, SQIVND (reference sequence). CDR3 size: 15 residues.

Ten or more counts support this clonotype. The genes are TRBV7-2 and TRBJ2-3; D gene ambiguous. Germline V gives CDR1 SGHTA, CDR2 FQGNSA. V was clipped by 0 bases and J by 3 bases, with 7 bases between them. The CDR3 consists of 14 residues. CDR3 residues: CASSLAGFTDTQYF. CDR3 in DNA: TGTGCCAGCAGCTTAGCAGGGTTTACAGATACGCAGTATTTT.

The chain recombines TRBV4-2 with TRBJ2-3; 9 nucleotides align to TRBD2. Germline loops: CDR1 LGHNA, CDR2 YNFKEQ. V lost 1 base to trimming and J lost 4 bases; unmatched junction nucleotides: 6. CDR3 size: 16 residues. Written as DNA, the CDR3 is TGTGCCAGCAGCCAAGCCGCGGGGGGGAAGTCAGATACGCAGTATTTT. Its translation is CASSQAAGGKSDTQYF.

This clonotype was counted only a few times. The gene calls are TRBV7-2 and TRBJ2-4, with 12 bases identical to TRBD2. The germline gives CDR1 SGHTA, CDR2 FQGNSA. Losses at the gene ends were 5 bases for V and 0 bases for J; bases not matched to a gene: 5. CDR3 length equals 17 residues. The CDR3 sequence is CASSQEGLAGAKNIQYF. CDR3 sequence (DNA): TGTGCCAGCAGCCAAGAGGGACTAGCGGGAGCCAAAAACATTCAGTACTTC.

The chain employs TRBV4-2 and TRBJ2-7, with D tentatively TRBD1 or TRBD2 (5 bases each). Trimming took 3 bases from V and 7 from J, leaving 16 bases between them. The CDR3 contains 14 residues. The V gene's germline CDR1 is LGHNA and CDR2 YNFKEQ. CDR3 nucleotide sequence: TGTGCCAGCAGCCAGGGGACCCTCGAGGATGAGCAGTACTTC. This gives the protein CASSQGTLEDEQYF.

The chain uses TRBV20-1 and TRBJ1-6; a weak D match, TRBD1 (6 bases). This CDR3 has 14 residues. Trimming removed 0 bases from V and 10 bases from J, with 13 bases in between. CDR1 and CDR2 (germline): DFQATT, SNEGSKA (reference sequence). This CDR3 is CSARDTGLRSPLHF. The CDR3 DNA reads as TGCAGTGCTAGAGACACAGGGTTAAGGTCACCCCTCCACTTT.

This clonotype has a handful of counts. The chain carries TRBV6-5 and TRBJ2-7; 7 nucleotides align to TRBD1. The DNA end lines up better with TRBJ2-5; the J call may be wrong. This CDR3 has 12 amino acids. From germline, CDR1 is MNHEY and CDR2 SVGAGI. This CDR3 is CASTAQGETQYF. The CDR3 bases are TGTGCCAGCACCGCACAGGGGGAGACCCAGTACTTC.

This chain connects TRBV7-3 to TRBJ1-2; 7 positions agree with TRBD1. The CDR3 is made up of 15 amino acids. Per the germline V gene, CDR1 is SGHTA and CDR2 is FQGTGA. Trimming took 5 bases from V and 5 from J; bases not matched to a gene: 11. The CDR3 here is CASSPGTVLAYGYTF. The CDR3 DNA is TGTGCCAGCAGCCCCGGGACAGTGTTAGCGTATGGCTACACCTTC. The variable domain in full, completed from reference TRBV7-3 and TRBJ1-2, reads GAGVSQTPSNKVTEKGKYVELRCDPISGHTALYWYRQSLGQGPEFLIYFQGTGAADDSGLPNDRFFAVRPEGSVSTLKIQRTERGDSAVYLCASSPGTVLAYGYTFGSGTRLTVV.

The V gene is TRBV6-5, the J gene TRBJ1-2, with unresolved D. Germline CDR1 and CDR2: MNHEY and SVGAGI. CDR3 size: 15 residues. V gave up 0 bases and J gave up 4 bases, with 12 bases separating them. The CDR3 DNA reads as TGTGCCAGCAGTTACTCCCGGGGTTTGAGCTATGGCTACACCTTC. Its translation: CASSYSRGLSYGYTF.